The T cell receptor beta chain under discussion was sequenced for a study of Ad26.COV2.S vaccination and SARS-CoV-2 variants. Across the whole study: Each vaccinee took Ad26.COV2.S intramuscularly, once or twice 56 days apart.

Germline lookup yields CDR1 SGHVS and CDR2 FNYEAQ. The trim removed 0 bases at V and 8 bases at J, leaving 14 bases unmatched. CDR3 size: 18 residues. Repertoires were generated with immunoSEQ multiplex PCR, while TCRdb's copy carries only in-frame clones and drops some. This sample carries about 480,000 clones, approximately 90% of them seen once, and the ten largest clones take 9.5% to 15%. Sample treatment: around 19 received Ad26.COV2.S at low or high dose, single or two shots; several received placebo; per-sample allocation not given. Each sample was drawn 63 days after the first injection (of vaccine or placebo). SARS-CoV-2 spike from the Wuhan strain was encoded by the vaccine, an Ad26 vector. As regards this clone: Its antigen is not known.

Overall study findings and caveats: After vaccination, reports described spike-specific CD8+ and CD4+ T cell responses as showing substantial breadth.

The chain uses TRBV7-6 and TRBJ1-4; 8 bases are shared with TRBD1. The sample here was peripheral blood, taken in a trial of Ad26.COV2.S vaccine versus placebo. The receptor was isolated from a person between 18 and 65 years old who received the Ad26.COV2.S COVID-19 vaccine or a placebo. The CDR3 protein is CASSLAGTGPRPREKLFF. CDR3 DNA sequence: TGTGCCAGCAGCTTAGCGGGGACAGGCCCGCGCCCAAGGGAAAAACTGTTTTTT.